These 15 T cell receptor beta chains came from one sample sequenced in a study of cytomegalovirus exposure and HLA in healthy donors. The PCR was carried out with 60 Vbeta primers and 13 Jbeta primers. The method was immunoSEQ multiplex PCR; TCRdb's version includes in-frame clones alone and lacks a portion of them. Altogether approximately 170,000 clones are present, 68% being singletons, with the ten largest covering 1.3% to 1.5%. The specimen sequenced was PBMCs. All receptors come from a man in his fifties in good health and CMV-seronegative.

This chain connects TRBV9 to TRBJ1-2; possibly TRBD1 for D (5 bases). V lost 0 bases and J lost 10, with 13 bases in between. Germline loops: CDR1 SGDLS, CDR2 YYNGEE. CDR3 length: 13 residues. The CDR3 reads CASSVDRGDHYTF. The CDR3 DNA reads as TGTGCCAGCAGCGTAGATCGCGGGGACCACTACACCTTC.

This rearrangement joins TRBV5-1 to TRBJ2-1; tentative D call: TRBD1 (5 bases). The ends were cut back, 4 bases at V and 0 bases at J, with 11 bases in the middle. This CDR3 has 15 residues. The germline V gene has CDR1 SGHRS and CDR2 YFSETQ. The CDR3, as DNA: TGCGCCAGCAGCCGACAGCCCGGCTCCTACAATGAGCAGTTCTTC. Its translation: CASSRQPGSYNEQFF.

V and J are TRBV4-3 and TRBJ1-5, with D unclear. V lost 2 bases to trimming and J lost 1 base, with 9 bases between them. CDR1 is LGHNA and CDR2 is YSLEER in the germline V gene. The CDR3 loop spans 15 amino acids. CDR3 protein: CASSQRYRSNQPQHF. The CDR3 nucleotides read TGCGCCAGCAGCCAACGATACAGAAGCAATCAGCCCCAGCATTTT.

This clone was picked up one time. The CDR3 DNA sequence: TGCGCCAGCAGCTTGGCCACAGGGGGCTTCACTGAAGCTTTCTTT. As protein: CASSLATGGFTEAFF. The chain uses TRBV5-1 and TRBJ1-1; 9 nucleotides line up with TRBD1. J gave up 4 bases and V 0 bases, and 4 bases lay outside the gene matches. CDR1 and CDR2 from the germline V gene are SGHRS and YFSETQ. This CDR3 comprises 15 residues. Together with reference TRBV5-1 and TRBJ1-1, the CDR3 gives the full variable domain: KAGVTQTPRYLIKTRGQQVTLSCSPISGHRSVSWYQQTPGQGLQFLFEYFSETQRNKGNFPGRFSGRQFSNSRSEMNVSTLELGDSALYLCASSLATGGFTEAFFGQGTRLTVV.

CDR3 loop: CASSHPDRPDTEAFF. CDR3 nucleotide sequence: TGTGCCAGCAGCCATCCTGACAGGCCTGACACTGAAGCTTTCTTT. V and J are TRBV4-2 and TRBJ1-1, with a tentative D call TRBD1 (6 bases). The V end lost 3 bases, the J end lost 3 bases, and 14 bases lay between the germline ends. Germline CDR1 and CDR2: LGHNA and YNFKEQ. This CDR3 comprises 15 residues.

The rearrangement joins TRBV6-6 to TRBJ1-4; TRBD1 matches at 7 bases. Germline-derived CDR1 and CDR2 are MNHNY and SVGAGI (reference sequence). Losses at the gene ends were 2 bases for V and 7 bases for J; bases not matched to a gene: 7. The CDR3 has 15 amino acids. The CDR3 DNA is TGTGCCAGCAGTTACGGTGGGACAGACGGTGAAAAACTGTTTTTT. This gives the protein CASSYGGTDGEKLFF.

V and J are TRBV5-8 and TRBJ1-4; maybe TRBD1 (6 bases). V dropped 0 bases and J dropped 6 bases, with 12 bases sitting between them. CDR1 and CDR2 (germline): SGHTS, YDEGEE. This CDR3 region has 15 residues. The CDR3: CASSLEGTLYEKLFF. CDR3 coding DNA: TGTGCCAGCAGCTTGGAAGGGACATTGTATGAAAAACTGTTTTTT.

In nucleotides, the CDR3 is TGTGCCAGTAGTAGGGACAGGGGTGAAAAACTGTTTTTT. Translation gives CASSRDRGEKLFF. The chain uses TRBV19 and TRBJ1-4; 10 bases match TRBD1. The CDR3 sequence is 13 residues long. CDR1 is LNHDA, CDR2 SQIVND, per germline (reference sequence). Trimming cost V 4 bases and J 7 bases; bases outside gene matches: 0.

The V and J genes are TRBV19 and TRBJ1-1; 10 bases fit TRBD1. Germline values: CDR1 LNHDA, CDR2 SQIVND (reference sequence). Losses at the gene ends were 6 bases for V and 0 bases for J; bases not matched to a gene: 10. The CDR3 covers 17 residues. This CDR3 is CASRPGTGVFMNTEAFF. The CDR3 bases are TGTGCCAGTAGGCCGGGGACAGGGGTATTCATGAACACTGAAGCTTTCTTT.

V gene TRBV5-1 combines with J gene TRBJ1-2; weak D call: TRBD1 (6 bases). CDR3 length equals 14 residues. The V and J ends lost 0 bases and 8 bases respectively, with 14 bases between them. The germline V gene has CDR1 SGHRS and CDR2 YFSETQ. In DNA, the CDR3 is TGCGCCAGCAGCTTGGACGGTAGGGGGAAGGGCTACACCTTC. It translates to CASSLDGRGKGYTF.

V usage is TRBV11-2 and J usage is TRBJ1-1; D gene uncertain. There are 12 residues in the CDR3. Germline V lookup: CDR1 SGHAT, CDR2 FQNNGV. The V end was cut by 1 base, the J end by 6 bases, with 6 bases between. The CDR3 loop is CASSLGTAEAFF. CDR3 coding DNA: TGTGCCAGCAGCTTAGGTACGGCTGAAGCTTTCTTT.

CDR3 region: CASSDAVVAEAFF. DNA for the CDR3: TGTGCCAGCAGTGACGCAGTTGTGGCTGAAGCTTTCTTT. The J gene is TRBJ1-1, the V gene TRBV6-1; D remains unclear. The V gene lost 3 bases and the J gene lost 6 bases, with 11 bases spanning the gap. The CDR3 totals 13 residues. Germline V gene data show CDR1 as MNHNS and CDR2 as SASEGT.

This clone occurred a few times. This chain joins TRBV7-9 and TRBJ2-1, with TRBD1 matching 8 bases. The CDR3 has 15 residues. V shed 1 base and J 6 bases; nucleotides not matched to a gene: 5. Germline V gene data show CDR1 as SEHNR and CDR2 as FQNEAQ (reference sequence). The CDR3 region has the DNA TGTGCCAGCAGCTTAGGGACAGGGACGGGCAATGAGCAGTTCTTC. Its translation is CASSLGTGTGNEQFF. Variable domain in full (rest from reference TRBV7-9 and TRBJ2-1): DTGVSQNPRHKITKRGQNVTFRCDPISEHNRLYWYRQTLGQGPEFLTYFQNEAQLEKSRLLSDRFSAERPKGSFSTLEIQRTEQGDSAMYLCASSLGTGTGNEQFFGPGTRLTVL.

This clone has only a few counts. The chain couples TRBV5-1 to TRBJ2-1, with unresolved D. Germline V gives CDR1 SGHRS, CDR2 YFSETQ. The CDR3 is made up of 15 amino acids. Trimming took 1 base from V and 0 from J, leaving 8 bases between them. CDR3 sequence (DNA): TGCGCCAGCAGCTTGTGGCGGAGCTCCTACAATGAGCAGTTCTTC. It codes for CASSLWRSSYNEQFF.

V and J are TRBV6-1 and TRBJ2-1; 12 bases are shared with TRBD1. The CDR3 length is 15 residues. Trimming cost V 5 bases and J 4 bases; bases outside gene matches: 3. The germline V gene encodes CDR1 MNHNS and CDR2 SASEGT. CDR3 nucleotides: TGTGCCAGCAGTCAGGGACAGGGGGCGTACAATGAGCAGTTCTTC. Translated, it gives CASSQGQGAYNEQFF.